This T cell receptor beta chain was sequenced for a study of blood T cells in healthy people across ages. Broader study findings: Investigators treated diversity estimates from one million T cells as underestimates.

For the second PCR, which ran for roughly 6 to 12 cycles, a sample-barcoded 5' primer and a J-beta primer mix were used. From the 5' RACE reads, TCRdb called clonotypes with MiXCR, one entry per CDR3 protein. The sample lists 780,000 or so distinct CDR3 sequences, roughly three fifths seen once, with roughly 24% in the top ten. CDR1 SQVTM and CDR2 ANQGSEA come from the germline V gene. With 4 bases removed from V and 0 bases from J, the gap between germline ends came to 12 bases. The CDR3 is 14 residues long. Of note for this clonotype: Its specificity is unknown.

Isolated PBMCs totaled at least 7 million in each sample. The sequenced material came from blood. The genes are TRBV29-1 and TRBJ2-5; D may be TRBD1 (6 bases). The sequence derives from a man aged 35-49 years in good health. The DNA for the CDR3 is TGCAGCGTTGTATTACAGGGAGACCAAGAGACCCAGTACTTC. Amino acid sequence: CSVVLQGDQETQYF.